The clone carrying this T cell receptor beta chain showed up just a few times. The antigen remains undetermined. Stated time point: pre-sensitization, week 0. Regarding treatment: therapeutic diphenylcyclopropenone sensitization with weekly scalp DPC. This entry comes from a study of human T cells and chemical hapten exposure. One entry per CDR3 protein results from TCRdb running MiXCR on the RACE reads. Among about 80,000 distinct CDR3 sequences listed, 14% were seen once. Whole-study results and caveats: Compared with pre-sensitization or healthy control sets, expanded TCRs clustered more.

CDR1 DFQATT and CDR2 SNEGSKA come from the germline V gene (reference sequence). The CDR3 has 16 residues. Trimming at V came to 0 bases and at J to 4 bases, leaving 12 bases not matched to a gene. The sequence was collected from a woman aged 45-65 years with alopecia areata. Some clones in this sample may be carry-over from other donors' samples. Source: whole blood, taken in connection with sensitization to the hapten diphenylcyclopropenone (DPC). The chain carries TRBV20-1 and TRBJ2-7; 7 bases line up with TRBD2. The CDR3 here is CSARDFRREAVYEQYF. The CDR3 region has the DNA TGCAGTGCTAGAGATTTCAGACGGGAGGCGGTATACGAGCAGTACTTC.